This passage covers 2 T cell receptor beta chains from one sample sequenced in a study of T cell responses to AZD1222 COVID-19 vaccine. Sequencing used immunoSEQ multiplex PCR; TCRdb keeps in-frame clones, though not all of them. Of more than 100,000 clones detected, approximately 92% appear once; the ten largest clones hold 7.9%. Sequencing was performed on peripheral blood, taken 28 days after the second AZD1222 dose. Receptors originate from an adult who received the AZD1222 COVID-19 vaccine.

This CDR3 reads CASSDPGQGATDTQYF. In DNA, the CDR3 is TGTGCCAGCAGTGATCCTGGACAGGGGGCTACAGATACGCAGTATTTT. The rearrangement joins TRBV6-1 to TRBJ2-3, with 11 bases aligning to TRBD1. Germline values: CDR1 MNHNS, CDR2 SASEGT. V lost 3 bases and J lost 3; bases outside the gene matches: 5. The CDR3 totals 16 residues.

This sequence joins TRBV2 and TRBJ2-2; D possibly corresponds to TRBD2 (5 bases). Germline CDR1 SNHLY, CDR2 FYNNEI. The V gene lost 6 bases and the J gene lost 5 bases, with 10 bases spanning the gap. The CDR3 totals 13 residues. CDR3 sequence: CASRVTSTGELFF. DNA of the CDR3: TGTGCCAGCAGAGTAACTAGTACCGGGGAGCTGTTTTTT.